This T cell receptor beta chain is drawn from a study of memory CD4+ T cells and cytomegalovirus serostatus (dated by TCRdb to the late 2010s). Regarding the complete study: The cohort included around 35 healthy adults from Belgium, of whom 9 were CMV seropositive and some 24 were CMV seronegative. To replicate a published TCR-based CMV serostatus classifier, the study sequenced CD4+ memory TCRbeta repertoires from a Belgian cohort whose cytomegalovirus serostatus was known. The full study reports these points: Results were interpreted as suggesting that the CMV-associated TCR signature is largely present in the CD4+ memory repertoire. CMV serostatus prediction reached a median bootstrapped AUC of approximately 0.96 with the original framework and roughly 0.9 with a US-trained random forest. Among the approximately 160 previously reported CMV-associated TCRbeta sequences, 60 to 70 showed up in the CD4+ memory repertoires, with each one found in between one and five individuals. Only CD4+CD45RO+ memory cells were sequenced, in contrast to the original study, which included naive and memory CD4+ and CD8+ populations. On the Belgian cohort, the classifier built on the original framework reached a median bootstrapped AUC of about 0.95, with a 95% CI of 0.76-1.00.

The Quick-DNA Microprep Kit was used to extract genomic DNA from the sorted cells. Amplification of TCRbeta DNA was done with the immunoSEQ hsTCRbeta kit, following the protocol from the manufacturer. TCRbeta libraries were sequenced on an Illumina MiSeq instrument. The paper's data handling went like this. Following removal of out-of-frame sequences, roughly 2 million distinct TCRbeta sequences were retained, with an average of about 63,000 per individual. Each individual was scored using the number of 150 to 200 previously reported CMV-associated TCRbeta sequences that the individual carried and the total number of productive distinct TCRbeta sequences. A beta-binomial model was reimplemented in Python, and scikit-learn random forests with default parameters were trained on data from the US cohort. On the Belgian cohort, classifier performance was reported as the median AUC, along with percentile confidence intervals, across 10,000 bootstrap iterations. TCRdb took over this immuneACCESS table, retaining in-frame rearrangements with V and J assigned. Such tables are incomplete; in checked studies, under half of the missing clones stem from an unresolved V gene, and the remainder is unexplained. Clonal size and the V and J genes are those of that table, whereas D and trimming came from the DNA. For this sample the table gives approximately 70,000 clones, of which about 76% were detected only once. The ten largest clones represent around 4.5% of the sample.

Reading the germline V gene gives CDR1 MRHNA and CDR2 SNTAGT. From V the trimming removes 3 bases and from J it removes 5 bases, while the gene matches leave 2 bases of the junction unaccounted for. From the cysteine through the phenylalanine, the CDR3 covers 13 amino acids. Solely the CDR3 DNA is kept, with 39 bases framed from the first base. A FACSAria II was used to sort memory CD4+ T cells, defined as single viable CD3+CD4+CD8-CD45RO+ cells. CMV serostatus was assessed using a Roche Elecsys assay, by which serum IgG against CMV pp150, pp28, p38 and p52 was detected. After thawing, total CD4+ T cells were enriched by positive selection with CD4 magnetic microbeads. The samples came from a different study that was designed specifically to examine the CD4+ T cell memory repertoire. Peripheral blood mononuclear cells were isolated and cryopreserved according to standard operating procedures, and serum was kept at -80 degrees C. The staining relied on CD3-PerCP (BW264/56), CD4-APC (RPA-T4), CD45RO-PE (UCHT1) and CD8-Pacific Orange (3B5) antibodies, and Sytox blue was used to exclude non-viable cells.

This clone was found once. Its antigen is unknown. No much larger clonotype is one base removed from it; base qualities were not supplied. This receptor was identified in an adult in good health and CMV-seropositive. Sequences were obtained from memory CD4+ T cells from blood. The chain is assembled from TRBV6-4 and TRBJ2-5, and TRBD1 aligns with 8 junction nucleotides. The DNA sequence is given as TGTGCCAGCAGTGAATCAGGGGGCGAGACCCAGTACTTC. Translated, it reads CASSESGGETQYF.